The next 6 T cell receptor beta chains were all read from a single sample in a study of blood T cell repertoires in COVID-19. Profiled with immunoSEQ multiplex PCR; TCRdb holds only in-frame clones, not every one. The sample holds 150,000 to 200,000 clones, 86% seen once. The sequenced sample was peripheral blood. Receptor source: a woman in her 30s with active or convalescent COVID-19.

V gene TRBV11-3 combines with J gene TRBJ1-4; D may be TRBD1 (6 bases). The CDR3 loop spans 13 amino acids. V was trimmed by 5 bases and J by 8 bases, leaving 12 bases between them. Germline V CDR1 and CDR2: SGHNT, YENEEA. CDR3 loop: CASSQGMWEKLFF. CDR3 DNA sequence: TGTGCCAGCAGCCAGGGGATGTGGGAAAAACTGTTTTTT.

CDR3 sequence: CASSLTGDTEAFF. Written as DNA, the CDR3 is TGTGCCAGCAGCTTAACAGGGGACACTGAAGCTTTCTTT. The V and J genes are TRBV6-5 and TRBJ1-1; TRBD1 matches 7 bases. Germline CDR1 is MNHEY and CDR2 is SVGAGI. J gave up 3 bases and V 6 bases, and 4 bases lay outside the gene matches. CDR3 size: 13 residues.

Remarks on this clone: Its ends do not fully match the called genes, so a read error is possible. This chain uses TRBV19 with TRBJ2-1; 7 bases align to TRBD2. Per germline, CDR1 LNHDA and CDR2 SQIVND (reference sequence). The CDR3 extends over 16 amino acids. The CDR3 loop reads CASSTIKRGSNNEQFF. The CDR3 DNA reads TGTGCCAGTAGTACTATTAAGCGGGGCTCCAACAATGAGCAGTTCTTC.

The chain has TRBV12-3 or TRBV12-4 and TRBJ1-1; D possibly corresponds to TRBD1 (5 bases). The CDR3 length is 13 residues. The V end was cut by 1 base, the J end by 4 bases, with 7 bases between. This chain's CDR3 is CASSLVGGTEAFF. In DNA form, the CDR3 reads TGTGCCAGCAGTTTAGTGGGGGGCACTGAAGCTTTCTTT.

The CDR3: CAWSGDRGLQEKLFF. CDR3 in DNA: TGTGCCTGGAGCGGGGACAGGGGCCTTCAGGAAAAACTGTTTTTT. This chain uses TRBV30 with TRBJ1-4; TRBD1 aligns across 10 bases. The CDR3 runs to 15 residues. With 3 bases clipped from V and 8 bases from J, the junction kept 9 bases outside the gene matches. Germline CDR1 reads GTSNPN; CDR2 reads SVGIG (reference sequence).

This clone has just a few counts. The chain has TRBV11-3 and TRBJ2-1; 9 nucleotides align to TRBD2. This CDR3 has 16 residues. Germline assignment: CDR1 SGHNT and CDR2 YENEEA. With 2 bases clipped from V and 1 base from J, the junction kept 3 bases outside the gene matches. The CDR3 reads CASSLLAGRSYNEQFF. CDR3 nucleotide sequence: TGTGCCAGCAGCTTACTAGCGGGGAGATCCTACAATGAGCAGTTCTTC.